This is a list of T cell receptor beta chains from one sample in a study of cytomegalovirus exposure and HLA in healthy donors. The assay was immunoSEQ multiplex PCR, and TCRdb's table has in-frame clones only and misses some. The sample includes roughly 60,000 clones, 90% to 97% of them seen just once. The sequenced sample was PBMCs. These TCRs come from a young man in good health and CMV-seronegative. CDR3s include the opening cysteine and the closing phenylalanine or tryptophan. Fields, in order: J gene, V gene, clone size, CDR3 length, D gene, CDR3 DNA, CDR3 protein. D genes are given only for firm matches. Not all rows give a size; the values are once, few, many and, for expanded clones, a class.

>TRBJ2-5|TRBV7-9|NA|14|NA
TGTGCCAGCAGCTTCCCGGACATAGCAGAGACCCAGTACTTC
CASSFPDIAETQYF
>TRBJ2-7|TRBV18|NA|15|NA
TGTGCCAGCTCACCTCGCCCGGACAGTTTGGCCGAGCAGTACTTC
CASSPRPDSLAEQYF
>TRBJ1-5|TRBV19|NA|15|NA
TGTGCCAGTAGTATAGTGACGGACAGTAGTCAGCCCCAGCATTTT
CASSIVTDSSQPQHF
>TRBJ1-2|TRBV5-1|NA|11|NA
TGCGCCAGCGGCGGAGTATATGGCTACACCTTC
CASGGVYGYTF
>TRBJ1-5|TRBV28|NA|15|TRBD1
TGTGCCAGCAGTTCGCCGGGACAGATGAATCAGCCCCAGCATTTT
CASSSPGQMNQPQHF
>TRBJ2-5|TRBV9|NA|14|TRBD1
TGTGCCAGCAGCGTAGAGGGGGCCGACGAGACCCAGTACTTC
CASSVEGADETQYF
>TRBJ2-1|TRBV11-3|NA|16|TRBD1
TGTGCCAGCAGCTTATCAACCGGGACAGGGGAATATGAGCAGTTCTTC
CASSLSTGTGEYEQFF
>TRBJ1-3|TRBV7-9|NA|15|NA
TGTGCCAGCAGCTTGGGGGCAGGGCTTGGAAACACCATATATTTT
CASSLGAGLGNTIYF
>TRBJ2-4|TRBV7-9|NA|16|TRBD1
TGTGCCAGCAGCCCGACAGGGGGCCTAGCCAAAAACATTCAGTACTTC
CASSPTGGLAKNIQYF
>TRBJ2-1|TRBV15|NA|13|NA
TGTGCCACCAGCAGAGAAGAAGCGGATGAGCAGTTCTTC
CATSREEADEQFF
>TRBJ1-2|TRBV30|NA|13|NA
TGTGCCTGGAGTGCGTGGACAGCCTATGGCTACACCTTC
CAWSAWTAYGYTF
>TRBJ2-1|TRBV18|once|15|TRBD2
TGTGCCAGCTCACACGGGACTAGCGGGAGCGGTGAGCAGTTCTTC
CASSHGTSGSGEQFF
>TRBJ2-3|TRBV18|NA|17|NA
TGTGCCAGCTCATCAGGACTTTTTTTGAGTGGCACAGATACGCAGTATTTT
CASSSGLFLSGTDTQYF
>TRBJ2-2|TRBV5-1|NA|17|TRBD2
TGCGCCAGCAGCTTGGATATTGGGACTAGTGAGGCCGGGGAGCTGTTTTTT
CASSLDIGTSEAGELFF
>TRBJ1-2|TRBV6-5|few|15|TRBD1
TGTGCCAGCAGTCGACCGTCGACAGGGGCCTATGGCTACACCTTC
CASSRPSTGAYGYTF
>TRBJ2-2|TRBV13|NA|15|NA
TGTGCCAGCAGCTCCGGGACAACGAACACCGGGGAGCTGTTTTTT
CASSSGTTNTGELFF
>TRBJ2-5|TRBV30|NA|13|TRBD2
TGTGCCTGGACTCGGGGGGGCGGAGAGACCCAGTACTTC
CAWTRGGGETQYF
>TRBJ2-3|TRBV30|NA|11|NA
TGTGCCTGGTCCCCTGCAGATACGCAGTATTTT
CAWSPADTQYF
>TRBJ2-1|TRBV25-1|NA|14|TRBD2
TGTGCCAGTGGCGGGAGGAGCTCCTACAATGAGCAGTTCTTC
CASGGRSSYNEQFF
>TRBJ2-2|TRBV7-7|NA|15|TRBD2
TGTGCTAGCAGCTTAACTAGCGGGAACACCGGGGAGCTGTTTTTT
CASSLTSGNTGELFF
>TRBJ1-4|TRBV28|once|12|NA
TGTGCCAGCCAGGAATTAAATGAAAAACTGTTTTTT
CASQELNEKLFF
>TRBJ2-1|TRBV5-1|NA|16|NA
TGCGCCAGCAGCTTAGTGGACCCAGGTTCGGGGGATGAGCAGTTCTTC
CASSLVDPGSGDEQFF
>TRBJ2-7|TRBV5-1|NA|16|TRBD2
TGCGCCAGCAGCTTTTTGACTAGCGGGAGCTCCTACGAGCAGTACTTC
CASSFLTSGSSYEQYF
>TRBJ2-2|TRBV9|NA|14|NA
TGTGCCAGCAGCAAGGACACGAACACCGGGGAGCTGTTTTTT
CASSKDTNTGELFF
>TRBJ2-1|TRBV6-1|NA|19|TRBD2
TGTGCCAGCAGTGAAGACGTGACTAGCGGGAGGGGGCTCTACAATGAGCAGTTCTTC
CASSEDVTSGRGLYNEQFF
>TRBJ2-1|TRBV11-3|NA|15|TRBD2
TGTGCCAGCAGCCTTAGCGGGAGCTCCTACAATGAGCAGTTCTTC
CASSLSGSSYNEQFF
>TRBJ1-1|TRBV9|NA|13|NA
TGTGCCAGCAGCGCCCGTGGTAACGGTGAAGCTTTCTTT
CASSARGNGEAFF
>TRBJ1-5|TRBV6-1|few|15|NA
TGTGCCAGCAGTGAATTTACGGGGGACTGGCAGCCCCAGCATTTT
CASSEFTGDWQPQHF
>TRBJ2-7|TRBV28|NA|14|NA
TGTGCCAGCAGTTTAGGGCAGGGATCGTTCGAGCAGTACTTC
CASSLGQGSFEQYF
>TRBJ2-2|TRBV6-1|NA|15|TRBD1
TGTGCCAGCAGTCCCGGGACAGGGACCACCGGGGAGCTGTTTTTT
CASSPGTGTTGELFF
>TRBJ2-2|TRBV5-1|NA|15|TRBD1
TGCGCCAGCAGCCAGGGGACAGGGGAAACCGGGGAGCTGTTTTTT
CASSQGTGETGELFF
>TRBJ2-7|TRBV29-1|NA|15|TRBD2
TGCAGCGTCGGTGGGACTAGCGGTCTTACCTACGAGCAGTACTTC
CSVGGTSGLTYEQYF
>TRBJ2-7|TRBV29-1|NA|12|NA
TGCAGCGTTAGCAGGGGTTCCTACGAGCAGTACTTC
CSVSRGSYEQYF
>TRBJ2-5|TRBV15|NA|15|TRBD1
TGTGCCACCAGCAGAGCCTTGACAGGGGCAGAGACCCAGTACTTC
CATSRALTGAETQYF
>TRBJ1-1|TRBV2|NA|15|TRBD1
TGTGCCAGCAGTGCCTCCTTGACAGGGGGTGATGAAGCTTTCTTT
CASSASLTGGDEAFF
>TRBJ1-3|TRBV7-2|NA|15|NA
TGTGCCAGCAGCTTCCAGGGCTCCTCTGGAAACACCATATATTTT
CASSFQGSSGNTIYF
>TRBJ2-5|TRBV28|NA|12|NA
TGTGCCATCAATATTGGGAGGGAGACCCAGTACTTC
CAINIGRETQYF
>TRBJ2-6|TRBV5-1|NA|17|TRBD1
TGCGCCAGCAGCCTCCGACAGGGAAACTCTGGGGCCAACGTCCTGACTTTC
CASSLRQGNSGANVLTF
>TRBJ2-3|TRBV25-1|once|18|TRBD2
TGTGCCAGCAGTGATTCCGGGACTAGCGGGAGCCGCACAGATACGCAGTATTTT
CASSDSGTSGSRTDTQYF
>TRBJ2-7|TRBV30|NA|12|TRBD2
TGTGCCTGGAGCTGGGGGGGGAGTGAGCAGTACTTC
CAWSWGGSEQYF
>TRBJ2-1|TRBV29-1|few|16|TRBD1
TGCAGCGTTGAAGAGGGGGGACAGGGGCCATTCAATGAGCAGTTCTTC
CSVEEGGQGPFNEQFF
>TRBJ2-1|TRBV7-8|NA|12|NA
TGTGCCAGCAGACGGACAGCAAATGAGCAGTTCTTC
CASRRTANEQFF
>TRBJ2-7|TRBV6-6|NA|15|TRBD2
TGTGCCAGCAGTTACGGAGCGGGAGAGAACTACGAGCAGTACTTC
CASSYGAGENYEQYF